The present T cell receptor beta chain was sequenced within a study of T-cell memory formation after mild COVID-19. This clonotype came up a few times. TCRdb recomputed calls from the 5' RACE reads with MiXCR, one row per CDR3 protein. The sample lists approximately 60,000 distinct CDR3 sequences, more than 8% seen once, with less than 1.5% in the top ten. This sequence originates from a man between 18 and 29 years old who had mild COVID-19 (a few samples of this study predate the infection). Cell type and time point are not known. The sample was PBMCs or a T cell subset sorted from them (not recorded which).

This CDR3 is CASSPQGALGNIQYF. The CDR3 DNA sequence: TGTGCCAGCAGCCCGCAGGGGGCGCTTGGGAACATTCAGTACTTC. V usage is TRBV7-3 and J usage is TRBJ2-4, with TRBD1 matching over 8 bases. The CDR3 length is 15 residues. With 5 bases clipped from V and 7 bases from J, the junction kept 10 bases outside the gene matches. Germline CDR1 and CDR2: SGHTA and FQGTGA.